The 16 T cell receptor beta chains in this list originate from one sample, sequenced in a study of response to subunit inactivated influenza vaccine. TCRdb reprocessed the RT-PCR reads with MiXCR, giving one entry per CDR3 protein. The data show 250,000 to 350,000 distinct CDR3 sequences, approximately 23% seen once. The sequencing here drew on PBMCs from blood, taken about 20 months after vaccination. The receptors shown here come from a man in his fifties or sixties who received an inactivated influenza vaccine.

This clonotype occurred a few times. The chain employs TRBV5-1 and TRBJ1-1; D remains ambiguous. Germline CDR1 SGHRS, CDR2 YFSETQ. Trimming removed 4 bases from V and 0 bases from J, with 13 bases in between. The CDR3 loop spans 15 amino acids. The CDR3 nucleotides are TGCGCCAGCAGCCCAGACCTGGTCATGAACACTGAAGCTTTCTTT. Protein sequence: CASSPDLVMNTEAFF.

This clonotype was seen a few times. The chain is built from TRBV28 and TRBJ1-2; weak D call: TRBD1 (5 bases). In germline, CDR1 is MDHEN, CDR2 SYDVKM. This CDR3 is 12 amino acids long. V was shortened by 4 bases and J by 4 bases, with 7 bases between the two germline ends. The CDR3 reads CASSSQAYGYTF. The CDR3 DNA sequence: TGTGCCAGCAGTTCACAGGCCTATGGCTACACCTTC.

The chain uses TRBV12-3 or TRBV12-4 and TRBJ2-2, with D possibly being TRBD2 (5 bases). V lost 3 bases to trimming and J lost 1 base, with 9 bases between them. The CDR3 is made up of 15 amino acids. CDR3 amino acids: CASSLSSGNTGELFF. The CDR3 DNA sequence: TGTGCCAGCAGTTTGTCCAGCGGGAACACCGGGGAGCTGTTTTTT.

A few counts support this clonotype. The chain has TRBV6-5 and TRBJ1-1, with TRBD1 matching over 8 bases. This CDR3 is 13 amino acids long. The germline gives CDR1 MNHEY, CDR2 SVGAGI. With 2 bases clipped from V and 6 bases from J, the junction kept 2 bases outside the gene matches. The DNA for the CDR3 is TGTGCCAGCAGTTACCCGGACAGGGCTGAAGCTTTCTTT. It translates to CASSYPDRAEAFF.

The chain combines TRBV9 with TRBJ2-7, with a tentative D call TRBD2 (6 bases). Germline CDR1 is SGDLS and CDR2 is YYNGEE. The V and J ends lost 3 bases and 2 bases respectively, with 9 bases between them. This CDR3 has 13 residues. The CDR3 spells CASSEGLTYEQYF. CDR3 coding DNA: TGTGCCAGCAGCGAGGGACTTACCTACGAGCAGTACTTC.

There are a few counts of this clonotype. The chain links TRBV5-1 to TRBJ1-1; 10 bases map to TRBD1. J gave up 6 bases and V 0 bases, and 2 bases lay outside the gene matches. The CDR3 contains 14 residues. Germline V CDR1 and CDR2: SGHRS, YFSETQ. This CDR3 is CASSLGDRGSEAFF. The CDR3 DNA reads as TGCGCCAGCAGCTTGGGGGACAGGGGCTCTGAAGCTTTCTTT.

This clonotype occurred a few times. V and J are TRBV28 and TRBJ1-5; D is uncertain. V lost 3 bases and J 0 bases, leaving 18 bases between the germline ends. This CDR3 has 18 residues. The germline CDR1 and CDR2 sequences are MDHEN and SYDVKM. Here the CDR3 reads CASSFFSVVRNSNQPQHF. The DNA for the CDR3 is TGTGCCAGCAGTTTCTTCTCAGTTGTCAGAAATAGCAATCAGCCCCAGCATTTT.

This clonotype was observed a few times. This rearrangement joins TRBV2 to TRBJ2-5; a weak D match, TRBD2 (5 bases). V shed 0 bases and J shed 7 bases, with 12 bases lying between them. The CDR3 has 14 residues. CDR1 SNHLY and CDR2 FYNNEI come from the germline V gene. The DNA for the CDR3 is TGTGCCAGCAGTGAAGCTAGAGGGCGCGGGACCCAGTACTTC. Protein product: CASSEARGRGTQYF.

CDR3 coding DNA: TGTGCCAGCAGCGCCTCAGACGGGAACACTGAAGCTTTCTTT. This sequence encodes CASSASDGNTEAFF. J is TRBJ1-1 and V is TRBV9; D is uncertain. Germline CDR1 and CDR2: SGDLS and YYNGEE. V lost 3 bases and J 1 base, leaving 10 bases between the germline ends. This CDR3 has 14 residues. Drawing the rest from reference TRBV9 and TRBJ1-1, the complete variable domain is DSGVTQTPKHLITATGQRVTLRCSPRSGDLSVYWYQQSLDQGLQFLIQYYNGEERAKGNILERFSAQQFPDLHSELNLSSLELGDSALYFCASSASDGNTEAFFGQGTRLTVV.

This clonotype was detected only once. This chain links TRBV7-2 with TRBJ2-1; no clear D. V lost 1 base and J lost 3, with 10 bases in between. Germline assignment: CDR1 SGHTA and CDR2 FQGNSA. This CDR3 has 15 residues. CDR3 sequence reads: CASSLDRDRYNEQFF. CDR3 nucleotide sequence: TGTGCCAGCAGCTTAGACAGAGATCGCTACAATGAGCAGTTCTTC.

V and J are TRBV11-1 and TRBJ2-5; 10 bases match TRBD2. The CDR3 length is 15 residues. Germline CDR1 and CDR2: SGHAT and FQDESV (reference sequence). V lost 3 bases to trimming and J lost 5 bases; unmatched junction nucleotides: 6. In nucleotides, the CDR3 is TGTGCCAGCAGCTTGCTAGCGGGAGACTGGGAGACCCAGTACTTC. Its translation: CASSLLAGDWETQYF.

This clonotype was detected only a few times. This sequence joins TRBV29-1 and TRBJ2-7, with no clear D. The CDR3 loop spans 13 amino acids. CDR1 is SQVTM and CDR2 is ANQGSEA in the germline V gene. Deletions cut 2 bases from V and 7 bases from J, with 15 bases between. The CDR3 DNA reads TGCAGCGTTGAAAAGACGGACCCCTGGGAGCAGTACTTC. Translation: CSVEKTDPWEQYF.

This chain uses TRBV3-1 with TRBJ1-6; no firm D call. Trimming took 4 bases from V and 6 from J, leaving 7 bases between them. Germline V gene data show CDR1 as LGHDT and CDR2 as YNNKEL (reference sequence). The CDR3 is made up of 13 amino acids. The CDR3 sequence: CASSLRGNSPLHF. The CDR3, as DNA: TGTGCCAGCAGCCTGCGGGGTAATTCACCCCTCCACTTT. Full variable domain (outside the CDR3, taken from reference TRBV3-1 and TRBJ1-6): DTAVSQTPKYLVTQMGNDKSIKCEQNLGHDTMYWYKQDSKKFLKIMFSYNNKELIINETVPNRFSPKSPDKAHLNLHINSLELGDSAVYFCASSLRGNSPLHFGNGTRLTVT.

As for this clonotype: One junction end does not reproduce the germline sequence, and a read error may be involved. The chain has TRBV4-1 and TRBJ2-2; 10 nucleotides line up with TRBD2. The CDR3 totals 20 residues. CDR1 and CDR2 from the germline V gene are MGHRA and YSYEKL. CDR3: CASSQGSVAGGGGTTGELLF. The CDR3 DNA reads as TGCGCCAGCAGCCAAGGTTCTGTAGCGGGAGGAGGAGGGACCACCGGGGAGCTGTTATTT.

This clonotype was detected only a few times. The chain has TRBV5-1 and TRBJ1-1, with 9 nucleotides matching TRBD1. The CDR3 covers 16 residues. Germline loops: CDR1 SGHRS, CDR2 YFSETQ. The trim removed 0 bases at V and 5 bases at J, leaving 8 bases unmatched. The CDR3 nucleotides read TGCGCCAGCAGCTTGGCGAGACAGGGGGGAAGGACTGAAGCTTTCTTT. This codes for CASSLARQGGRTEAFF. The whole variable domain, filled in from reference TRBV5-1 and TRBJ1-1, reads KAGVTQTPRYLIKTRGQQVTLSCSPISGHRSVSWYQQTPGQGLQFLFEYFSETQRNKGNFPGRFSGRQFSNSRSEMNVSTLELGDSALYLCASSLARQGGRTEAFFGQGTRLTVV.

The CDR3: CASTSGVETQYF. The CDR3 coding sequence is TGTGCCTCAACTAGCGGGGTGGAGACCCAGTACTTC. V is TRBV10-3 and J is TRBJ2-5, with TRBD2 matching over 10 bases. The CDR3 runs 12 residues. J was trimmed by 5 bases and V by 11 bases; bases with no gene match: 5. Germline lookup yields CDR1 ENHRY and CDR2 SYGVKD.